One sample yielded the 25 T cell receptor beta chains listed below, sequenced in a study of cytomegalovirus exposure and HLA in healthy donors. In the PCR, 60 Vbeta and 13 Jbeta primers were used. Method: immunoSEQ multiplex PCR; TCRdb's copy keeps in-frame clones and lacks some. Of 85,000 to 130,000 clones listed, around 71% are singletons. Sequencing was carried out using PBMCs. These receptors originate from a boy between 5 and 17 years old in good health and CMV-seronegative.

The J gene is TRBJ1-3, the V gene TRBV30; TRBD1 aligns across 11 bases. The CDR3 is 16 amino acids. CDR1 is GTSNPN and CDR2 is SVGIG in the germline V gene (reference sequence). The V gene end was trimmed by 1 base and the J gene end by 4 bases; junction bases not matched to a gene: 6. The CDR3 coding sequence is TGTGCCTGGAGTGCCGGACAGGGGGCAGGAGGAAACACCATATATTTT. Translated, it gives CAWSAGQGAGGNTIYF.

The chain has TRBV30 and TRBJ1-5; 7 nucleotides agree with TRBD1. Germline assignment: CDR1 GTSNPN and CDR2 SVGIG (reference sequence). The CDR3 totals 14 residues. V gave up 7 bases and J gave up 6 bases; unmatched junction bases: 12. The CDR3 DNA reads as TGTGCCTTCCAGACAGGGTCGTTAGTTCAGCCCCAGCATTTT. Translated, it gives CAFQTGSLVQPQHF.

This chain joins TRBV10-3 and TRBJ1-1; 8 bases map to TRBD1. CDR1 ENHRY and CDR2 SYGVKD come from the germline V gene. The CDR3 runs to 14 residues. Germline trimming cut 3 bases from V and 7 bases from J; bases unmatched to any gene: 7. CDR3 DNA: TGTGCCATCAGTGATCACAGGGGGTCTCGTGAAGCTTTCTTT. Translation gives CAISDHRGSREAFF.

V is TRBV27 and J is TRBJ1-6, with TRBD1 matching over 8 bases. Trimming removed 8 bases from V and 7 bases from J; junction bases left unmatched: 10. The CDR3 extends over 15 amino acids. The germline V gene encodes CDR1 MNHEY and CDR2 SMNVEV (reference sequence). The CDR3 nucleotides are TGTGCCAGCGGACCCTCCGGGACAGGAAATTCACCCCTCCACTTT. Protein product: CASGPSGTGNSPLHF.

J is TRBJ1-1 and V is TRBV30, with 8 bases fitting TRBD1. The V gene end was trimmed by 4 bases and the J gene end by 3 bases; junction bases not matched to a gene: 7. CDR1 and CDR2 (germline): GTSNPN, SVGIG (reference sequence). The CDR3 runs to 14 residues. Here the CDR3 DNA reads TGTGCCTGGACCCCGACAGGGGTTGACACTGAAGCTTTCTTT. Translated: CAWTPTGVDTEAFF.

The rearrangement uses TRBV5-1 and TRBJ2-2; 8 bases line up with TRBD1. V lost 1 base to trimming and J lost 5 bases; unmatched junction nucleotides: 7. Germline V gene sequence: CDR1 SGHRS, CDR2 YFSETQ. There are 16 residues in the CDR3. As DNA, the CDR3 is TGCGCCAGCAGCTTGTATGCGACAGGGGCTACCGGGGAGCTGTTTTTT. Its translation: CASSLYATGATGELFF.

This chain uses TRBV7-2 with TRBJ1-2; D remains ambiguous. The CDR3 consists of 14 residues. Germline V gives CDR1 SGHTA, CDR2 FQGNSA. V gave up 1 base and J gave up 2 bases, with 8 bases separating them. The CDR3 is CASSLEGGNYGYTF. In DNA, the CDR3 is TGTGCCAGCAGCTTAGAGGGCGGGAACTATGGCTACACCTTC. Looking up the rest from reference TRBV7-2 and TRBJ1-2 gives the full variable domain: GAGVSQSPSNKVTEKGKDVELRCDPISGHTALYWYRQSLGQGLEFLIYFQGNSAPDKSGLPSDRFSAERTGGSVSTLTIQRTQQEDSAVYLCASSLEGGNYGYTFGSGTRLTVV.

The J gene is TRBJ2-5, the V gene TRBV10-3, with a possible D match to TRBD1 (5 bases). In germline, CDR1 is ENHRY, CDR2 SYGVKD. CDR3 length equals 14 residues. Deletions cut 5 bases from V and 3 bases from J, with 13 bases between. The CDR3 DNA reads TGTGCCATCAGTAATCGACAGACAGAAGAGACCCAGTACTTC. Amino acid sequence: CAISNRQTEETQYF.

This chain connects TRBV7-3 to TRBJ2-1; 8 bases fit TRBD2. CDR1 and CDR2 (germline): SGHTA, FQGTGA. The CDR3 loop spans 17 amino acids. Trimming removed 3 bases from V and 0 bases from J; junction bases left unmatched: 7. The CDR3 region has the DNA TGTGCCAGCAGCTTCTCCGTGAGCGGGAGCTCCTACAATGAGCAGTTCTTC. Its protein product is CASSFSVSGSSYNEQFF. The full variable domain, its missing parts supplied by reference TRBV7-3 and TRBJ2-1, is GAGVSQTPSNKVTEKGKYVELRCDPISGHTALYWYRQSLGQGPEFLIYFQGTGAADDSGLPNDRFFAVRPEGSVSTLKIQRTERGDSAVYLCASSFSVSGSSYNEQFFGPGTRLTVL.

This sequence joins TRBV27 and TRBJ2-7; no reliable D call. Trimming took 1 base from V and 0 from J, leaving 7 bases between them. Looked up from germline, CDR1 is MNHEY and CDR2 is SMNVEV (reference sequence). The CDR3 loop spans 14 amino acids. In DNA, the CDR3 is TGTGCCAGCAGTTTATACGACAACTCCTACGAGCAGTACTTC. Encoded protein: CASSLYDNSYEQYF.

This chain uses TRBV28 with TRBJ1-1, with TRBD1 matching over 9 bases. V lost 5 bases to trimming and J lost 1 base; unmatched junction nucleotides: 5. The CDR3 runs to 15 residues. The germline V gene has CDR1 MDHEN and CDR2 SYDVKM. The CDR3 loop is CASSMTGGRNTEAFF. The CDR3 DNA is TGTGCCAGCAGTATGACAGGGGGGCGGAACACTGAAGCTTTCTTT.

The genes are TRBV7-9 and TRBJ1-5; 9 bases are shared with TRBD1. Germline V gives CDR1 SEHNR, CDR2 FQNEAQ (reference sequence). Losses at the gene ends were 4 bases for V and 3 bases for J; bases not matched to a gene: 4. The CDR3 is 15 residues long. CDR3 amino acids: CASSSGTGSNQPQHF. In nucleotides, the CDR3 is TGTGCCAGCAGCTCCGGGACAGGGTCCAATCAGCCCCAGCATTTT. The variable domain in full, completed from reference TRBV7-9 and TRBJ1-5, reads DTGVSQNPRHKITKRGQNVTFRCDPISEHNRLYWYRQTLGQGPEFLTYFQNEAQLEKSRLLSDRFSAERPKGSFSTLEIQRTEQGDSAMYLCASSSGTGSNQPQHFGDGTRLSIL.

This clone is a singleton in its sample. The V call is TRBV28, the J call TRBJ2-3; D is unclear. The CDR3 length is 12 residues. CDR1 and CDR2 from the germline V gene are MDHEN and SYDVKM. V lost 2 bases to trimming and J lost 6 bases, with 6 bases between them. The CDR3 region is CASSLIADTQYF. In nucleotides, the CDR3 is TGTGCCAGCAGTTTAATAGCTGATACGCAGTATTTT.

In its sample, this clone was seen a few times. The genes are TRBV16 and TRBJ2-7, with TRBD1 as a possible D gene (5 bases). CDR1 is KGHSY and CDR2 is FQNENV in the germline V gene. The CDR3 has 16 residues. Trimming took off 4 bases at V and 0 bases at J, with 16 bases between the two ends. CDR3 amino acids: CASSLGVNGNSYEQYF. CDR3 in DNA: TGTGCCAGCAGCCTAGGGGTTAACGGTAACTCCTACGAGCAGTACTTC.

This clone was detected a few times. The V and J genes are TRBV6-4 and TRBJ1-2; 8 positions match TRBD1. Germline V lookup: CDR1 MRHNA, CDR2 SNTAGT. The CDR3 covers 14 residues. V shed 5 bases and J 4 bases; nucleotides not matched to a gene: 6. This CDR3 reads CASSPGTGAYGYTF. The CDR3 coding sequence is TGTGCCAGCAGTCCCGGGACAGGAGCCTATGGCTACACCTTC.

This clone is a singleton in its sample. The V gene is TRBV25-1, the J gene TRBJ2-1; D may be TRBD2 (6 bases). CDR1 is MGHDK and CDR2 is SYGVNS in the germline V gene. Trimming took off 0 bases at V and 12 bases at J, with 12 bases between the two ends. This CDR3 is built from 13 residues. CDR3 sequence reads: CASSEYVAGPQFF. DNA for the CDR3: TGTGCCAGCAGTGAATATGTGGCGGGACCGCAGTTCTTC.

The chain joins TRBV2 to TRBJ2-3, with 14 bases matching TRBD2. Trimming at V came to 5 bases and at J to 10 bases, leaving 5 bases not matched to a gene. CDR3 length: 14 residues. CDR1 and CDR2 (germline): SNHLY, FYNNEI. In DNA, the CDR3 is TGTGCCAGCAGTTGGACTAGCGGGGGGATTGCGCAGTATTTT. Protein sequence: CASSWTSGGIAQYF.

V gene TRBV9 combines with J gene TRBJ1-1; the match to TRBD1 covers 8 bases. The CDR3 extends over 15 amino acids. Germline loops: CDR1 SGDLS, CDR2 YYNGEE. The trim removed 0 bases at V and 1 base at J, leaving 2 bases unmatched. Here the CDR3 reads CASSVEGTGNTEAFF. The CDR3 bases are TGTGCCAGCAGCGTAGAAGGGACAGGGAACACTGAAGCTTTCTTT. Based on the CDR3 plus reference TRBV9 and TRBJ1-1, the full variable domain is DSGVTQTPKHLITATGQRVTLRCSPRSGDLSVYWYQQSLDQGLQFLIQYYNGEERAKGNILERFSAQQFPDLHSELNLSSLELGDSALYFCASSVEGTGNTEAFFGQGTRLTVV.

This clone was observed a few times. As DNA, the CDR3 is TGTGCCAGTAGTATAGACCCGGGGTCAGGGAACACTGAAGCTTTCTTT. It specifies CASSIDPGSGNTEAFF. The chain joins TRBV19 to TRBJ1-1; the D is unclear. V was shortened by 0 bases and J by 1 base, with 12 bases between the two germline ends. Germline CDR1 is LNHDA and CDR2 is SQIVND (reference sequence). The CDR3 spans 16 residues.

The V call is TRBV11-2, the J call TRBJ2-5; D perhaps matches TRBD1 (6 bases). The CDR3 runs 16 residues. The germline V gene encodes CDR1 SGHAT and CDR2 FQNNGV. V lost 5 bases and J lost 5, with 21 bases in between. The CDR3 loop reads CASSPRATGMYETQYF. For the CDR3, the DNA is TGTGCCAGCAGCCCCAGAGCAACAGGGATGTACGAGACCCAGTACTTC.

The chain couples TRBV6-5 to TRBJ1-3; D is perhaps TRBD1 (5 bases). Germline V gene data show CDR1 as MNHEY and CDR2 as SVGAGI. The CDR3 sequence is 16 residues long. Trimming pared 2 bases from V and 6 bases from J, leaving 17 bases between. CDR3 in DNA: TGTGCCAGCAGTTACCTTTTTAGGGGTCGAACAAACACCATATATTTT. It is translated as CASSYLFRGRTNTIYF.

This clone came up a few times. The chain employs TRBV29-1 and TRBJ2-4; the D gene is possibly TRBD2 (6 bases). V lost 5 bases, J lost 6 bases, and 17 bases lay in between. The germline V gene has CDR1 SQVTM and CDR2 ANQGSEA. This CDR3 has 14 residues. CDR3 sequence: CSVSTDTRGNIQYF. The CDR3 DNA follows: TGCAGCGTTTCGACAGATACGCGGGGAAACATTCAGTACTTC.

The chain joins TRBV18 to TRBJ1-4; the match to TRBD1 covers 8 bases. V lost 0 bases and J lost 8; bases outside the gene matches: 14. The CDR3 has 18 residues. Germline assignment: CDR1 KGHSH and CDR2 LQKENI. The CDR3 is CASSPPSSGTGDYEKLFF. The CDR3 nucleotides are TGTGCCAGCTCACCACCTTCCTCCGGGACAGGAGATTACGAAAAACTGTTTTTT.

The chain combines TRBV6-5 with TRBJ2-7; TRBD1 matches 10 bases. The trim removed 6 bases at V and 6 bases at J, leaving 11 bases unmatched. Germline V gene lookup returns CDR1 MNHEY and CDR2 SVGAGI. The CDR3 totals 15 residues. The CDR3 region is CASSPNPGTGVEQYF. The DNA for the CDR3 is TGTGCCAGCAGCCCCAACCCCGGGACAGGGGTCGAGCAGTACTTC.

This chain joins TRBV18 and TRBJ1-3, with D perhaps TRBD1 (5 bases). Germline-derived CDR1 and CDR2 are KGHSH and LQKENI. CDR3 size: 15 residues. The V gene lost 6 bases and the J gene lost 2 bases, with 14 bases spanning the gap. The CDR3 DNA sequence: TGTGCCAGCTCTCGGGGGGACCTACCTGGAAACACCATATATTTT. Translating gives CASSRGDLPGNTIYF.